Listed below are T cell receptor beta chains from one sample, sequenced in a study of blood T cell repertoires in COVID-19. Sequencing used immunoSEQ multiplex PCR; TCRdb keeps in-frame clones, though not all of them. The sample lists roughly 230,000 clones; 80% to 90% were seen once. Sequencing input: PBMCs or T cells enriched from blood (not recorded which). These receptors all come from a woman in her fifties or sixties who had been exposed to COVID-19. The CDR3 runs from the conserved cysteine through the conserved F or W. The D gene is left open where the match is weak. For some rows the clone size is stated as once, few or many, or as a class when expanded; others skip it.

J	size	V	D	DNA	CDR3
TRBJ2-7	.	TRBV6-1	.	TGTGCCAGCAGTGTCTTGGGGTTTGGGAGGAGGGCAGGGAATTACCACGAGCAGTACTTC	CASSVLGFGRRAGNYHEQYF
TRBJ2-3	.	TRBV5-4	.	TGTGCCAGCAGCTTGCGGGGGAGCACAGATACGCAGTATTTT	CASSLRGSTDTQYF
TRBJ1-2	.	TRBV25-1	.	TGTGCCAGCAGTGAATCACCAGGGTATGGCTACACCTTC	CASSESPGYGYTF
TRBJ2-7	once	TRBV28	.	TGTGCCAGTAGTTTTCCTCGCACACAGGCCGACGAGCAGTACTTC	CASSFPRTQADEQYF
TRBJ2-7	.	TRBV18	.	TGTGCCAGCTCACCGGGGGGGGCTCACGAGCAGTACTTC	CASSPGGAHEQYF
TRBJ1-1	.	TRBV7-9	TRBD1	TGTGCCAGCAGCCGGACAGGGTTAGGGATAGGGTACACTGAAGCTTTCTTT	CASSRTGLGIGYTEAFF
TRBJ1-1	.	TRBV9	.	TGTGCCAGCAGCGTAGGTGCGGCTTCTGAAGCTTTCTTT	CASSVGAASEAFF
TRBJ2-5	.	TRBV11-2	TRBD1	TGTGCCAGCAGCCCCGGGACAGGGCAATTGGGGACCCAGTACTTC	CASSPGTGQLGTQYF
TRBJ1-1	.	TRBV7-9	TRBD1	TGTGCCAGCAGTTCAGGGGGGACCACTGAAGCTTTCTTT	CASSSGGTTEAFF
TRBJ2-2	.	TRBV23-1	TRBD2	TGCGCCAGCAGTCAATCTCCCGTAGGCCTAGCGGGGTACACCGGGGAGCTGTTTTTT	CASSQSPVGLAGYTGELFF
TRBJ1-2	.	TRBV27	.	TGTGCCAGCAGTTTACAGGGTACGGGTGGCTACACCTTC	CASSLQGTGGYTF
TRBJ1-2	.	TRBV24-1	.	TGTGCCACCAGTGATCGGGGGGGTAACTATGGCTACACCTTC	CATSDRGGNYGYTF
TRBJ2-5	.	TRBV28	.	TGTGCCAGCACCTTGCTTGGTGGCCGGGGGGAGACCCAGTACTTC	CASTLLGGRGETQYF
TRBJ2-3	.	TRBV29-1	TRBD2	TGCAGCGTTGGGGAGGGAAGGGGATATCTCACAGATACGCAGTATTTT	CSVGEGRGYLTDTQYF
TRBJ2-1	.	TRBV10-1	TRBD1	TGCGCCAGCAGTGCGGACAGGGTAGGGAAGTTGGCCCTGGATGAGCAGTTCTTC	CASSADRVGKLALDEQFF
TRBJ1-5	.	TRBV3-1/TRBV3-2	.	TGTGCCAGCAGCCAAGATCAGGAGGGAGATCAGCCCCAGCATTTT	CASSQDQEGDQPQHF
TRBJ1-5	.	TRBV11-2	TRBD1	TGTGCCAGCAGCCTTACGTCTTCAGGGGGTAGCAATCAGCCCCAGCATTTT	CASSLTSSGGSNQPQHF
TRBJ2-3	.	TRBV29-1	.	TGCAGCGTTGAGCCCATTCAACCGCGGCGGATTAGCACAGATACGCAGTATTTT	CSVEPIQPRRISTDTQYF
TRBJ2-7	.	TRBV28	.	TGTGCCACCGGGACACCATTCTACGAGCAGTACTTC	CATGTPFYEQYF
TRBJ1-2	.	TRBV19	.	TGTGCCAGTTCCTCACAGAATTTTAACTATGGCTACACCTTC	CASSSQNFNYGYTF
TRBJ1-2	.	TRBV7-9	.	TGTGCCAGCAGCTTAGGAGTCGGCTATGGCTACACCTTC	CASSLGVGYGYTF
TRBJ1-2	.	TRBV6-5	.	TGTGCCAGCGCGGAGAATGGCTACACCTTC	CASAENGYTF
TRBJ2-3	.	TRBV10-3	.	TGTGCCATCAGTGATGGCGGAACCAACACAGATACGCAGTATTTT	CAISDGGTNTDTQYF
TRBJ2-3	.	TRBV11-1	TRBD2	TGTGCCAGCAGCCCTAGACTAGCGGGTAGCACAGATACGCAGTATTTT	CASSPRLAGSTDTQYF
TRBJ1-3	.	TRBV29-1	.	TGCAGCGTCTTTGACAGCCGCTCTGGAAACACCATATATTTT	CSVFDSRSGNTIYF
TRBJ1-3	.	TRBV4-2	.	TGTGCCAGCAGCCAAGAGAGCGGGGTTCTAAACACCATATATTTT	CASSQESGVLNTIYF
TRBJ1-1	.	TRBV7-2	TRBD1	TGTGCCAGCAGCCAAGGACAGGGCCGGGGCACTGAAGCTTTCTTT	CASSQGQGRGTEAFF
TRBJ1-5	.	TRBV6-5	TRBD1	TGTGCCAGCAGCCCCGGGACAGGGTATGCACAGCCCCAGCATTTT	CASSPGTGYAQPQHF
TRBJ1-1	once	TRBV5-1	.	TGCGCCAGCAGCTTGGGGCTTCTCAGGTTAGGGTCGGAGAGGGACACTGAAGCTTTCTTT	CASSLGLLRLGSERDTEAFF
TRBJ1-2	.	TRBV2	.	TGTGCCAGCGGCAGGTCTAACTATGGCTACACCTTC	CASGRSNYGYTF
TRBJ2-3	.	TRBV7-2	.	TGTGCCAGCAGCTTAAGGGGGGGGTACACAGATACGCAGTATTTT	CASSLRGGYTDTQYF
TRBJ1-1	.	TRBV5-1	TRBD1	TGCGCCAGCAGCTTGGATGCGGACAGGGCAGACACTGAAGCTTTCTTT	CASSLDADRADTEAFF
TRBJ1-1	.	TRBV28	TRBD1	TGTGCCAGCAGTCCAAAGGACAGGTTGAACACTGAAGCTTTCTTT	CASSPKDRLNTEAFF
TRBJ2-2	.	TRBV2	.	TGTGCCAGCAGCCAAGACAGAACCGGGGAGCTGTTTTTT	CASSQDRTGELFF
TRBJ1-2	.	TRBV19	TRBD1	TGTGCCAGTAGTACCGGGACAGGGGAGGCCCACTATGGCTACACCTTC	CASSTGTGEAHYGYTF
TRBJ2-1	.	TRBV5-6	.	TGTGCCAGCAGCCTGACCGGGGGTGAGCAGTTCTTC	CASSLTGGEQFF
TRBJ2-7	.	TRBV7-2	.	TGTGCCAGCAGTCATGCCTACGAGCAGTACTTC	CASSHAYEQYF
TRBJ1-1	.	TRBV2	.	TGTGCCAGCAGTGTTATGGCAGGGAACACTGAAGCTTTCTTT	CASSVMAGNTEAFF
TRBJ1-2	.	TRBV9	.	TGTGCCAGCAGCAAACAAACAGGGCTCGACGGCTACACCTTC	CASSKQTGLDGYTF
TRBJ1-1	.	TRBV28	.	TGTGCCAGCAGTTCGGGGGGGGCGAATGAAGCTTTCTTT	CASSSGGANEAFF
TRBJ1-5	few	TRBV12-3/TRBV12-4	.	TGTGCCAGTTCTACAGGAGATCAGCCCCAGCATTTT	CASSTGDQPQHF
TRBJ2-3	.	TRBV10-1	.	TGCGCCAGCAGCCCCCCGGGGGCAGATACGCAGTATTTT	CASSPPGADTQYF
TRBJ2-7	.	TRBV5-5	TRBD1	TGTGCCAGCAGCCGGCCGACAGGGGGTTTCGAAGAGCAGTACTTC	CASSRPTGGFEEQYF
TRBJ2-7	.	TRBV7-9	.	TGTGCCAGCACCACCATACCCAACGGCCAGGGAAGAGGCGAGCAGTACTTC	CASTTIPNGQGRGEQYF
TRBJ1-2	few	TRBV5-4	TRBD1	TGTGCCAGCAGCTTGCGGACAGGGTTCGCCTATGGCTACACCTTC	CASSLRTGFAYGYTF
TRBJ1-1	.	TRBV5-3	.	TGTGCCAGAAGCTTGGCCTCACTCCCGGGCACTGAAGCTTTCTTT	CARSLASLPGTEAFF
TRBJ1-1	.	TRBV7-2	.	TGTGCCAGCAGCTTGCAGGGGCGCTTGGGCACTGAAGCTTTCTTT	CASSLQGRLGTEAFF
TRBJ1-6	.	TRBV7-2	.	TGTGCCAGCAGGGTGGGGCAGGGGTATAATTCACCCCTCCACTTT	CASRVGQGYNSPLHF
TRBJ2-1	.	TRBV27	TRBD2	TGTGCCAGCAGTCTCCAGCGGGGGGGCCGCAATGAGCAGTTCTTC	CASSLQRGGRNEQFF
TRBJ2-2	.	TRBV29-1	TRBD2	TGCAGCGTTGATTTCGGGGGACTAGCGGGGGTGAACACCGGGGAGCTGTTTTTT	CSVDFGGLAGVNTGELFF
TRBJ1-6	.	TRBV30	.	TGTGCCTGGCAGGGGTTTAAATCACCCCTCCACTTT	CAWQGFKSPLHF
TRBJ1-1	.	TRBV6-1	.	TGTGCCAGCAGTGAAGGGCTCTCCCAGGCTTTCTTT	CASSEGLSQAFF
TRBJ1-1	.	TRBV30	.	TGTGCCTGGAGCCCTGGACAGAACACTGAAGCTTTCTTT	CAWSPGQNTEAFF
TRBJ1-1	.	TRBV4-1	.	TGCGCCAGCAGCCACCTATCCGGGAGGGAAGCTTTCTTT	CASSHLSGREAFF